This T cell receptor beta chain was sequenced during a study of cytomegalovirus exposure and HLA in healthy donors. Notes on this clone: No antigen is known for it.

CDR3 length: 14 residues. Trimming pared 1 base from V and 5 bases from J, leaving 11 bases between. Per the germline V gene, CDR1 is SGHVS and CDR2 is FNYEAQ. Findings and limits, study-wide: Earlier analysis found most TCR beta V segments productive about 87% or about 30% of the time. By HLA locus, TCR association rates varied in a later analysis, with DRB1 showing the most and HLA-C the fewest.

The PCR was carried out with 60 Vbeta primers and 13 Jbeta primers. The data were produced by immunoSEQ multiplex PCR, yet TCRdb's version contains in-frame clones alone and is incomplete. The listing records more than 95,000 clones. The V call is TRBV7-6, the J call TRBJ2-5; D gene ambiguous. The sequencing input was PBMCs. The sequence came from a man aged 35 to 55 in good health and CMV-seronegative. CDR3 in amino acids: CASSLDQLGETQYF. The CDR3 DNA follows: TGTGCCAGCAGCTTAGATCAGCTCGGGGAGACCCAGTACTTC. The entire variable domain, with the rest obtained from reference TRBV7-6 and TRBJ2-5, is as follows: GAGVSQSPRYKVTKRGQDVALRCDPISGHVSLYWYRQALGQGPEFLTYFNYEAQQDKSGLPNDRFSAERPEGSISTLTIQRTEQRDSAMYRCASSLDQLGETQYFGPGTRLLVL.